The clone carrying this T cell receptor beta chain has only a few counts. Its antigen is not identified. Mouse gene names apply. The read gets to within 4 residues of the CDR3 end, and the germline J gene fills in the rest. This entry comes from a study of CD8+ T cells in alopecia areata. The overall study: Recipient mice, approximately 6-11-week-old female C3H/HeJ animals, received skin from approximately 6-12-month-old C3H/HeJ graft donors with spontaneous alopecia.

The V gene's germline CDR1 is SQVVS and CDR2 ANEGSEA. There are 14 residues in the CDR3. With V trimmed by 0 bases and J by 0 bases, 2 bases remained unmatched. Extraction and reverse transcription of RNA yielded cDNA as the sequencing template. Profiling relied on immunoSEQ multiplex PCR, and the TCRdb table lists in-frame clones only, not all of them. The repertoire consists of roughly 110,000 clones, none detected only once. Study conclusions and caveats: Lesional scalp displayed greater clonality than normal scalp, most notably in alopecia totalis/universalis.

The V gene is TRBV30, the J gene TRBJ2-7, with 7 bases matching TRBD2. The specimen sequenced was lesional skin. The receptor was derived from a C3H/HeJ mouse with alopecia areata. The mice in this strain carry MHC haplotype H2-k. Incomplete CDR3 DNA: TGTAGTTCTAGAGAGGGGGGGAGCTCCTAT. It codes for CSSREGGSSY. The whole CDR3 sequence is CSSREGGSSYEQYF.